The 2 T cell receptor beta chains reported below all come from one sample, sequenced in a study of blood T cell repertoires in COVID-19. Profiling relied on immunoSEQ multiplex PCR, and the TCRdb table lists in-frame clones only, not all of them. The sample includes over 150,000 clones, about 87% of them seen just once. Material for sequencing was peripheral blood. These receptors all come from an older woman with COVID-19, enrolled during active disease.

CDR3 amino acids: CASSLDWRDNSPLHF. The CDR3 DNA is TGTGCCAGCAGCTTAGACTGGCGGGATAATTCACCCCTCCACTTT. The gene calls are TRBV11-2 and TRBJ1-6; D remains unclear. The CDR3 spans 15 residues. CDR1 is SGHAT and CDR2 is FQNNGV in the germline V gene. Trimming removed 0 bases at V and 5 bases at J, with 8 bases between. Based on the CDR3 plus reference TRBV11-2 and TRBJ1-6, the full variable domain is EAGVAQSPRYKIIEKRQSVAFWCNPISGHATLYWYQQILGQGPKLLIQFQNNGVVDDSQLPKDRFSAERLKGVDSTLKIQPAKLEDSAVYLCASSLDWRDNSPLHFGNGTRLTVT.

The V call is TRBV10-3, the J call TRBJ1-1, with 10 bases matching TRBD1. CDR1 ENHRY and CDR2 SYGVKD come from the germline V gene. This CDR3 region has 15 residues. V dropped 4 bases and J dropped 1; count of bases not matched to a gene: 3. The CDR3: CAISGWDRGNTEAFF. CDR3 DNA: TGTGCCATCAGTGGGTGGGACAGGGGGAACACTGAAGCTTTCTTT.